The 10 T cell receptor beta chains presented below share a single source sample, sequenced in a study of shared clonotypes between healthy human individuals (dated by TCRdb to 2020 to 2022). Library generation was performed with the immunoSEQ multiplex PCR assay. The table comes from immuneACCESS by way of TCRdb, which keeps in-frame sequences with V and J called. Part of the clones is missing from these tables; in studies checked, under half for an unresolved V gene and the rest for unknown reasons. The table for this sample lists over 400,000 clones; approximately 95% of them were counted only once. The biggest ten clones account for 0.05% to 0.07% of the sample. Sequenced input: naive CD4+ T cells sorted from blood. In the paper's terms, the cell subset or site label means: CD45RA+ positively selected. The receptors shown here come from a woman aged 30 to 39 in good health.

CDR3 protein: CASRNQGGEKLFF. Written as DNA, the CDR3 is TGTGCCAGCAGAAACCAGGGGGGAGAAAAACTGTTTTTT. This chain joins TRBV6-5 and TRBJ1-4; 7 bases map to TRBD1. Trimming cost V 6 bases and J 8 bases; bases outside gene matches: 6. The V gene's germline CDR1 is MNHEY and CDR2 SVGAGI. This CDR3 contains 13 residues.

The rearrangement links TRBV2 to TRBJ1-3; D remains unclear. The CDR3 consists of 14 residues. Germline loops: CDR1 SNHLY, CDR2 FYNNEI. V was cut by 6 bases and J by 0 bases, with 9 bases left in between. The CDR3 spells CASSPAASGNTIYF. The DNA for the CDR3 is TGTGCCAGCAGCCCGGCGGCCTCTGGAAACACCATATATTTT.

V gene TRBV28 combines with J gene TRBJ2-1; 7 positions match TRBD2. CDR3 size: 12 residues. Per germline, CDR1 MDHEN and CDR2 SYDVKM. V trimming: 7 bases; J trimming: 6 bases; junction bases outside the gene matches: 3. CDR3: CASTWGGNEQFF. For the CDR3, the DNA is TGTGCCAGCACTTGGGGGGGCAATGAGCAGTTCTTC. The entire variable domain, with the rest obtained from reference TRBV28 and TRBJ2-1, is as follows: DVKVTQSSRYLVKRTGEKVFLECVQDMDHENMFWYRQDPGLGLRLIYFSYDVKMKEKGDIPEGYSVSREKKERFSLILESASTNQTSMYLCASTWGGNEQFFGPGTRLTVL.

This clone was observed a single time. The gene calls are TRBV11-2 and TRBJ1-3; no firm D call. The V gene's germline CDR1 is SGHAT and CDR2 FQNNGV. V shed 0 bases and J shed 1 base, with 7 bases lying between them. The CDR3 totals 15 residues. The CDR3 is CASSLDPGSGNTIYF. The CDR3 nucleotides are TGTGCCAGCAGCTTAGATCCCGGGTCTGGAAACACCATATATTTT.

The CDR3 protein is CASSKTQGSEQYF. DNA of the CDR3: TGTGCCAGCAGCAAAACACAGGGGTCCGAGCAGTACTTC. This sequence joins TRBV6-4 and TRBJ2-5; TRBD1 agrees at 7 bases. The J call is uncertain, as TRBJ2-7 better fits the DNA end. There are 13 residues in the CDR3. Germline CDR1 and CDR2: MRHNA and SNTAGT.

This sequence joins TRBV14 and TRBJ1-1; no clear D. The V end lost 2 bases, the J end lost 7 bases, and 8 bases lay between the germline ends. Germline CDR1 SGHDN, CDR2 FVKESK. The CDR3 length is 12 residues. The CDR3 region is CASSQWKGEAFF. The CDR3 region has the DNA TGTGCCAGCAGCCAATGGAAAGGTGAAGCTTTCTTT. Together with reference TRBV14 and TRBJ1-1, the CDR3 gives the full variable domain: EAGVTQFPSHSVIEKGQTVTLRCDPISGHDNLYWYRRVMGKEIKFLLHFVKESKQDESGMPNNRFLAERTGGTYSTLKVQPAELEDSGVYFCASSQWKGEAFFGQGTRLTVV.

The chain is built from TRBV2 and TRBJ1-5, with 7 bases fitting TRBD1. The CDR3 loop spans 17 amino acids. Germline V gives CDR1 SNHLY, CDR2 FYNNEI. The trim removed 6 bases at V and 3 bases at J, leaving 14 bases unmatched. Written as DNA, the CDR3 is TGTGCCAGCAGGCTCAAACCGGGACAGACTTTCAATCAGCCCCAGCATTTT. Translated, it gives CASRLKPGQTFNQPQHF.

The chain is built from TRBV2 and TRBJ2-6, with D possibly being TRBD2 (6 bases). CDR1 is SNHLY and CDR2 is FYNNEI in the germline V gene. V lost 6 bases and J lost 2, with 8 bases in between. The CDR3 covers 14 residues. The CDR3 region is CASSVAAGANVLTF. CDR3 nucleotides: TGTGCCAGCAGCGTAGCGGCTGGGGCCAACGTCCTGACTTTC.

V gene TRBV10-3 combines with J gene TRBJ2-2, with 8 bases lining up with TRBD2. Trimming at V came to 6 bases and at J to 2 bases, leaving 5 bases not matched to a gene. The CDR3 has 15 amino acids. From germline, CDR1 is ENHRY and CDR2 SYGVKD. CDR3 bases: TGTGCCATCAGCGGGAGGGAGGGCAACACCGGGGAGCTGTTTTTT. Translating it yields CAISGREGNTGELFF.

This clone was seen once. This sequence joins TRBV25-1 and TRBJ2-1; no reliable D call. With 4 bases removed from V and 4 bases from J, the gap between germline ends came to 5 bases. From germline, CDR1 is MGHDK and CDR2 SYGVNS. This CDR3 comprises 12 residues. The CDR3 DNA is TGTGCCAGCAGTGCTATATACAATGAGCAGTTCTTC. It translates to CASSAIYNEQFF. Based on the CDR3 plus reference TRBV25-1 and TRBJ2-1, the full variable domain is EADIYQTPRYLVIGTGKKITLECSQTMGHDKMYWYQQDPGMELHLIHYSYGVNSTEKGDLSSESTVSRIRTEHFPLTLESARPSHTSQYLCASSAIYNEQFFGPGTRLTVL.